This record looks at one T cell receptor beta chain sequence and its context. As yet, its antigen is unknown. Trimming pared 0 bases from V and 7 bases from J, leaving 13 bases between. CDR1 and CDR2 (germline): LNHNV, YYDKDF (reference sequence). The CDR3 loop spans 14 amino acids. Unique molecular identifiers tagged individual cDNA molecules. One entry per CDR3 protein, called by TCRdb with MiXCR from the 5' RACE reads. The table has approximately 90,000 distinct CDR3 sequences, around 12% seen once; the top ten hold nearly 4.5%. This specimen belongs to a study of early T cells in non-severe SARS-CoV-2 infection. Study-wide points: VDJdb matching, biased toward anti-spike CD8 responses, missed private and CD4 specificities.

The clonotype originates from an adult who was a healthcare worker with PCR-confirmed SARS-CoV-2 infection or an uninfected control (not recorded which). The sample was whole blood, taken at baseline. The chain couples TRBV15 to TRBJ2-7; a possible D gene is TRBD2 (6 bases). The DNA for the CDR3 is TGTGCCACCAGCAGAGATCCCCAGGCGGGGGAGCAGTACTTC. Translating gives CATSRDPQAGEQYF.